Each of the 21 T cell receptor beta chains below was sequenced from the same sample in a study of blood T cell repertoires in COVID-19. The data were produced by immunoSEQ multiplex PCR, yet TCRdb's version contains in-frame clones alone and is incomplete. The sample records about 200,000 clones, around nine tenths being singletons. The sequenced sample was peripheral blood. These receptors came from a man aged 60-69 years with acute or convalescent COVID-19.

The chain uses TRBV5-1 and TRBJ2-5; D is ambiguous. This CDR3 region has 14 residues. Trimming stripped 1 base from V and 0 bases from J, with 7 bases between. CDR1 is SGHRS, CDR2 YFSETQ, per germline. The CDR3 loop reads CASSLSQYQETQYF. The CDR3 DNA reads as TGCGCCAGCAGCTTGTCACAGTACCAAGAGACCCAGTACTTC. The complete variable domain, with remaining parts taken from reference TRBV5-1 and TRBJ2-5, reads KAGVTQTPRYLIKTRGQQVTLSCSPISGHRSVSWYQQTPGQGLQFLFEYFSETQRNKGNFPGRFSGRQFSNSRSEMNVSTLELGDSALYLCASSLSQYQETQYFGPGTRLLVL.

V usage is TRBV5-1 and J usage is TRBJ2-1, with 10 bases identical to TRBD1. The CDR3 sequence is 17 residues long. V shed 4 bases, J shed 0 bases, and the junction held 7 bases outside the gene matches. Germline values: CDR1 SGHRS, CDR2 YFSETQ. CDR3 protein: CASSRGQGLSSYNEQFF. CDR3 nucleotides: TGCGCCAGCAGCAGGGGACAGGGGCTGAGCTCCTACAATGAGCAGTTCTTC.

CDR3 bases: TGTGCCAGCAGTGAAATCGGGGGAAAAGGGAACACTGAAGCTTTCTTT. Protein sequence: CASSEIGGKGNTEAFF. The rearrangement links TRBV2 to TRBJ1-1; possible D gene TRBD1, 5 bases. The CDR3 consists of 16 residues. The V gene's germline CDR1 is SNHLY and CDR2 FYNNEI. With 2 bases removed from V and 1 base from J, the gap between germline ends came to 14 bases.

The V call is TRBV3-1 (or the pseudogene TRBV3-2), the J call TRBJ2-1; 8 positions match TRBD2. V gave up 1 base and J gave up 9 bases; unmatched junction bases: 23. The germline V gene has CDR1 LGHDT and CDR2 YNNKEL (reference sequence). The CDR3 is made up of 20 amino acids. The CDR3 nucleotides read TGTGCCAGCAGCCAAGTCGGGTTTCGGGGGGGTAGCGGCGTCCAGGGTGAGCAGTTCTTC. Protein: CASSQVGFRGGSGVQGEQFF.

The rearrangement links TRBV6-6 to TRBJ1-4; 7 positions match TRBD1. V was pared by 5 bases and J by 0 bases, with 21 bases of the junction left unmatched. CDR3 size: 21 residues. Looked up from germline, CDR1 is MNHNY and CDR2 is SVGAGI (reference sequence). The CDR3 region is CASSPRDPGQNLKATNEKLFF. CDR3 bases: TGTGCCAGCAGTCCACGGGACCCGGGACAGAACCTTAAGGCAACTAATGAAAAACTGTTTTTT.

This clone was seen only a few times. The CDR3 reads CASSWGQDGKLFF. The CDR3 nucleotides read TGTGCCAGCAGTTGGGGCCAGGATGGGAAACTGTTTTTT. The rearrangement uses TRBV12-3 or TRBV12-4 and TRBJ1-4; D perhaps matches TRBD1 (5 bases). Trimming left V 4 bases short and J 11 bases short, with 14 bases between. This CDR3 region has 13 residues.

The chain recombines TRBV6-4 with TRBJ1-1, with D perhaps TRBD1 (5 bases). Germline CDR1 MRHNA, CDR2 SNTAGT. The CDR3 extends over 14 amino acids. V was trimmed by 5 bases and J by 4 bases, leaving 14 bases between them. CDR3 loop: CASSRDSTATEAFF. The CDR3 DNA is TGTGCCAGCAGTCGAGACAGCACCGCCACTGAAGCTTTCTTT.

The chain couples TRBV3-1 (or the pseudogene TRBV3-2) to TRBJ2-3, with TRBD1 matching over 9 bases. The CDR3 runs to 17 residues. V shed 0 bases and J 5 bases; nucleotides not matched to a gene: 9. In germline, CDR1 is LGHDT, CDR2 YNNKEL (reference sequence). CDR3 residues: CASSQDGRGQGGDTQYF. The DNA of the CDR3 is TGTGCCAGCAGCCAAGATGGGAGGGGACAGGGAGGAGATACGCAGTATTTT.

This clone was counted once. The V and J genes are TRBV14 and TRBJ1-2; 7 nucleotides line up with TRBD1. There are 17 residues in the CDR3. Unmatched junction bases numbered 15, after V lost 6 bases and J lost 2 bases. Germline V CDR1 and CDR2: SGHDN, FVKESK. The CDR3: CASRYAGTALRNYGYTF. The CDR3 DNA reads TGTGCCAGCAGATATGCCGGGACAGCGCTAAGAAACTATGGCTACACCTTC. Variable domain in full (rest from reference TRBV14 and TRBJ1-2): EAGVTQFPSHSVIEKGQTVTLRCDPISGHDNLYWYRRVMGKEIKFLLHFVKESKQDESGMPNNRFLAERTGGTYSTLKVQPAELEDSGVYFCASRYAGTALRNYGYTFGSGTRLTVV.

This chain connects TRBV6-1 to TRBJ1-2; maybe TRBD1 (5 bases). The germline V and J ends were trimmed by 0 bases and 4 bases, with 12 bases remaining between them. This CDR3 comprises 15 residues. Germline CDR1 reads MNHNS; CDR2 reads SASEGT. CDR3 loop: CASSEASQVSYGYTF. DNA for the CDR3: TGTGCCAGCAGTGAAGCGTCACAGGTTTCCTATGGCTACACCTTC.

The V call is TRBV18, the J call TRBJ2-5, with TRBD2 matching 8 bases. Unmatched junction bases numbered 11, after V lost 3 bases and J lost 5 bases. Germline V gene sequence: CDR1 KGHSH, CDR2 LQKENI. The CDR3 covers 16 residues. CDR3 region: CASSPRKRGSDETQYF. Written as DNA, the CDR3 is TGTGCCAGCTCACCTCGGAAGCGGGGGTCGGATGAGACCCAGTACTTC.

This CDR3 is CASSLLGKRSGNTIYF. CDR3 bases: TGTGCCAGCAGCTTACTCGGGAAACGTTCTGGAAACACCATATATTTT. J is TRBJ1-3 and V is TRBV7-3; D unresolved. V dropped 2 bases and J dropped 1 base, with 12 bases sitting between them. Germline-derived CDR1 and CDR2 are SGHTA and FQGTGA. This CDR3 spans 16 amino acids.

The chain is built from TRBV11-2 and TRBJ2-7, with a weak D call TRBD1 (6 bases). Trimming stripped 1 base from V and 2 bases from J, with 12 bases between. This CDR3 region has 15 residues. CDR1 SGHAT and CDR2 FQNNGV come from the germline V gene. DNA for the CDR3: TGTGCCAGCAGCTTAGCGGCAGGGGTTGCCTACGAGCAGTACTTC. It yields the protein CASSLAAGVAYEQYF.

CDR3 residues: CASSDDILKFGEQYF. CDR3 in DNA: TGTGCCAGCAGTGATGACATCTTAAAGTTCGGCGAGCAGTACTTC. The rearrangement uses TRBV2 and TRBJ2-7; D call uncertain. This CDR3 is 15 amino acids long. V was trimmed by 3 bases and J by 6 bases, leaving 18 bases between them. The germline gives CDR1 SNHLY, CDR2 FYNNEI.

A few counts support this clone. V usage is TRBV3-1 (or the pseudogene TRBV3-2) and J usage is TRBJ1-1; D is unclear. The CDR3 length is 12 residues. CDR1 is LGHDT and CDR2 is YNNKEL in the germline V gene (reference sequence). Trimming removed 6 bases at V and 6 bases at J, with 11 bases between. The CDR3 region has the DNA TGTGCCAGCAGGGGTTCAGGATCTGAAGCTTTCTTT. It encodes CASRGSGSEAFF.

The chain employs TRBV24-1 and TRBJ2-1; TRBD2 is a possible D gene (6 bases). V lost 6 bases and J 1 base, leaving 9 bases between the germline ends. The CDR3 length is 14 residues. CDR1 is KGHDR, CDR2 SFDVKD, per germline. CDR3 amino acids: CATSPGGSYNEQFF. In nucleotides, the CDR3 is TGTGCCACCAGTCCCGGGGGTTCCTACAATGAGCAGTTCTTC.

The CDR3 spells CASRPDRASGNTIYF. As DNA, the CDR3 is TGTGCCAGCAGACCGGACAGGGCCTCTGGAAACACCATATATTTT. V gene TRBV3-1 (or the pseudogene TRBV3-2) combines with J gene TRBJ1-3; 8 bases map to TRBD1. CDR3 length: 15 amino acids. V shed 6 bases and J 0 bases; nucleotides not matched to a gene: 4. CDR1 and CDR2 from the germline V gene are LGHDT and YNNKEL (reference sequence).

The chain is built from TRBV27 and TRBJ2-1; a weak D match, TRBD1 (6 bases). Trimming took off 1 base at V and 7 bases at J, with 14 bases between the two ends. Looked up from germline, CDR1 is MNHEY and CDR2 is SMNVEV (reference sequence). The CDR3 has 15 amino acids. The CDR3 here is CASSLYSTGGNEQFF. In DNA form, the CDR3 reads TGTGCCAGCAGTTTATATTCGACAGGTGGGAATGAGCAGTTCTTC.

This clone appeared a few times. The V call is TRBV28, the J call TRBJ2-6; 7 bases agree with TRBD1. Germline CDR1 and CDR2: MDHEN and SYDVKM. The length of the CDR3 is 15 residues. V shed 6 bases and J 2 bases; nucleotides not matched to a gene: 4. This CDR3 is CASSLDRTGANVLTF. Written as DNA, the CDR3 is TGTGCCAGCAGCTTGGACAGGACTGGGGCCAACGTCCTGACTTTC.

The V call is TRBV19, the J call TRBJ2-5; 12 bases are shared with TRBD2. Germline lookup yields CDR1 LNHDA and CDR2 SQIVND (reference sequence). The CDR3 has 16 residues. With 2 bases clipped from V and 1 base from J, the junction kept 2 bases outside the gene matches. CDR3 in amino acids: CASSIPGLAGQETQYF. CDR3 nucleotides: TGTGCCAGTAGTATACCGGGACTAGCGGGCCAAGAGACCCAGTACTTC.

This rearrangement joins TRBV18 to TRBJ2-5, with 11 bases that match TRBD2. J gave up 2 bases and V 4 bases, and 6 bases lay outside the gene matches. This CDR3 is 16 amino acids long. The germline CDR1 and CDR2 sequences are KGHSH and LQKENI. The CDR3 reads CASSLTGTSGQETQYF. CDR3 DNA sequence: TGTGCCAGCTCACTTACCGGGACTAGCGGTCAAGAGACCCAGTACTTC. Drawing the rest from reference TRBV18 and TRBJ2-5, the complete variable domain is NAGVMQNPRHLVRRRGQEARLRCSPMKGHSHVYWYRQLPEEGLKFMVYLQKENIIDESGMPKERFSAEFPKEGPSILRIQQVVRGDSAAYFCASSLTGTSGQETQYFGPGTRLLVL.